This T cell receptor beta chain was observed in a study of blood T cell repertoires in COVID-19. Study-level information: COVID-19 samples, acute and convalescent, were from the United States, Italy and Spain.

Libraries were prepared by immunoSEQ multiplex PCR; TCRdb keeps only in-frame clonotypes and omits some of them. The table includes roughly 200,000 clones, roughly 77% detected once. The receptor was derived from a woman older than 75 with COVID-19, enrolled during active disease. Specimen: peripheral blood.

Here the CDR3 reads CASSMTGGNEKLFF. CDR3 DNA: TGTGCCAGTAGTATGACCGGGGGTAATGAAAAACTGTTTTTT. V and J are TRBV19 and TRBJ1-4; weak D call: TRBD1 (5 bases). The CDR3 is made up of 14 amino acids. In germline, CDR1 is LNHDA, CDR2 SQIVND (reference sequence). V lost 3 bases, J lost 4 bases, and 9 bases lay in between.